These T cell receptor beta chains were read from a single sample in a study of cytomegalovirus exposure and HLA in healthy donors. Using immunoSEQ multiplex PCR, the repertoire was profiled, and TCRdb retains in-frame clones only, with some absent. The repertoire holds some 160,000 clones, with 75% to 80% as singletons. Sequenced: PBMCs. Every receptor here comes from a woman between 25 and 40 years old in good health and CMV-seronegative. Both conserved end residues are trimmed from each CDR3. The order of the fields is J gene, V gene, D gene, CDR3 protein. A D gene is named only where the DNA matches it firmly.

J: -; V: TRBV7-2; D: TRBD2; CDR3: ASSLERGVTYEQY
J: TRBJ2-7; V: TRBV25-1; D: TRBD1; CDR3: ASSVYRGAYEQY
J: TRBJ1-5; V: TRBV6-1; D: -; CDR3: ANSQEAFNQPQH
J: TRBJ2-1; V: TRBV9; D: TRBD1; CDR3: ASSPGTGRRNEQF
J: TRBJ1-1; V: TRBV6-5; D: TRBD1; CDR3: ASRLGQAGTEAF
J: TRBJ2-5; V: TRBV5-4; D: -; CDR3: ASSRGDFQETQY
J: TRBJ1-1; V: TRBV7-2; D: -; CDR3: ASSFDRYTEAF
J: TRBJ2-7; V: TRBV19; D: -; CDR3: ASNQGNPYEQY
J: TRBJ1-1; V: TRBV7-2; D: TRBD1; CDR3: ASSLPPGQGYEAF
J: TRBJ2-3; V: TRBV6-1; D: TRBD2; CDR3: AATSLAGLEDTQY
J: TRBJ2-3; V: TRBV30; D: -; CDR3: AFLAPSTDTQY
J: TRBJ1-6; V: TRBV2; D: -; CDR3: ASSRQFSSYNSPLH
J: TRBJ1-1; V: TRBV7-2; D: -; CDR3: ASSPRGGGNTEAF
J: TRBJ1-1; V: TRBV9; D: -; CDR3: ASTPTASTEAF
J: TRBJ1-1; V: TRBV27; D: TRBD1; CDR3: ASGTGVTEAF
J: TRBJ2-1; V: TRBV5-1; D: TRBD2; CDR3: ASSPVSGGYNEQF
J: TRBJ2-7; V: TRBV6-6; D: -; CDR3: ASRTYIGDEQY
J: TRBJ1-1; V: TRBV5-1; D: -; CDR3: ASSETTGNTEAF
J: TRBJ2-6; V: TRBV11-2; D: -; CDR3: ASSLTWGAESGANVLT
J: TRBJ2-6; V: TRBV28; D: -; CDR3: ASSLRGTGANVLT
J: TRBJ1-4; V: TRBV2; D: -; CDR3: ASSGGGEVEKLF
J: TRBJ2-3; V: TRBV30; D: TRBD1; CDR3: AWSGDRVDKY
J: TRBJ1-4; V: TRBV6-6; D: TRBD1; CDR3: ASSSLTAQGGKLF
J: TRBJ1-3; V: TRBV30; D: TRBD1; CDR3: AWSVSGTAGNTIY
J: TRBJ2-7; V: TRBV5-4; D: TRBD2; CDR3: ASSPSSGGHGSYEQY
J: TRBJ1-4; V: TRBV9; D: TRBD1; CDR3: ASSVGTGGALGEKLF
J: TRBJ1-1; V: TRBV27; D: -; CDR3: ASRYSGRLNTEAF
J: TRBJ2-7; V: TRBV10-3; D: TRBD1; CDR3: AISEGTGYYEQY
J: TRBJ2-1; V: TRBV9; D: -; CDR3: ASSPAGYSYNEQF
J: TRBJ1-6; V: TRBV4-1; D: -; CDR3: ASSHAEGPSPLH
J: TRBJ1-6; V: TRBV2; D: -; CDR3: ASIRGGASWDSPLH
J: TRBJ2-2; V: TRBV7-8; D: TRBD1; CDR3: ASSPGQGFRELF
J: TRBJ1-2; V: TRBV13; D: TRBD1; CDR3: ASSFLGQGGNYGYT
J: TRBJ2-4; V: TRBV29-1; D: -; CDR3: SGLAKNIQY
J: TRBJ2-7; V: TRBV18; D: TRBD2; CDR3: ASSPISGGSEQY
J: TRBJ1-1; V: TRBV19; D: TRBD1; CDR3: ASSRGQLNTEAF
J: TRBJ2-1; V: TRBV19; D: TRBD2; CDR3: ASSTAGDEQF
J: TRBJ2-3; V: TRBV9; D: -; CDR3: ASSPPGGTDTQY
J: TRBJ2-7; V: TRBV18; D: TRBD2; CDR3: ASSPLAGSEYEQY
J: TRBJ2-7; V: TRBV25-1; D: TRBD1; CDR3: ASSKVGQGLGEQY